These T cell receptor beta chains were read from a single sample in a study of blood T cell repertoires in COVID-19. Sequencing used immunoSEQ multiplex PCR; TCRdb keeps in-frame clones, though not all of them. The table shows about 380,000 clones, with approximately 88% occurring only once. Sequencing was done on a sample of peripheral blood. These receptors were collected from a man between 35 and 55 years old with acute or convalescent COVID-19. The CDR3 runs from the conserved cysteine through the conserved F or W. The order of the fields is CDR3 protein, CDR3 DNA, clone size, J gene, V gene, D gene. A D gene is named only where the DNA matches it firmly. Clone size is shown for a subset of rows, as once, few, many or a class of expanded clone.

CASSLRGTRSYEQYF,TGTGCCAGCAGTTTAAGAGGGACACGGTCCTACGAGCAGTACTTC,.,TRBJ2-7,TRBV27,.
CASSQSRGGYTF,TGTGCCAGCAGCCAAAGTAGGGGGGGCTACACCTTC,.,TRBJ1-2,TRBV7-8,.
CASSYSRDTSYEQYF,TGTGCCAGCAGTTACTCCCGGGACACTTCCTACGAGCAGTACTTC,.,TRBJ2-7,TRBV6-5,.
CASLGQNTDTQYF,TGTGCCAGCCTCGGACAGAACACAGATACGCAGTATTTT,.,TRBJ2-3,TRBV6-5,.
CASSMRRYETQYF,TGTGCCAGTAGTATGCGGCGTTACGAGACCCAGTACTTC,.,TRBJ2-5,TRBV19,.
CAWGSGSHEQYF,TGTGCCTGGGGGTCGGGGTCCCACGAGCAGTACTTC,.,TRBJ2-7,TRBV30,.
CASSHRTSFVYGYTF,TGTGCCAGCAGCCACAGGACATCTTTCGTCTATGGCTACACCTTC,.,TRBJ1-2,TRBV7-2,.
CASSSMTGTNEKLFF,TGTGCCAGCAGCTCGATGACGGGGACTAATGAAAAACTGTTTTTT,once,TRBJ1-4,TRBV3-1/TRBV3-2,.
CASSLGQENSPLHF,TGTGCCAGCAGCCTTGGACAGGAAAATTCACCCCTCCACTTT,.,TRBJ1-6,TRBV5-4,TRBD1
CASRQTGGYEQFF,TGCGCCAGCAGGCAGACAGGGGGCTATGAGCAGTTCTTC,.,TRBJ2-1,TRBV4-1,TRBD1
CASSEWDREGNTIYF,TGTGCCAGCAGTGAATGGGACAGGGAGGGAAACACCATATATTTT,.,TRBJ1-3,TRBV2,TRBD1
CASSEFEGGETQYF,TGTGCCAGCAGTGAATTTGAGGGCGGGGAGACCCAGTACTTC,.,TRBJ2-5,TRBV25-1,.
CASSEAGSEEDEQYF,TGTGCCAGCAGTGAAGCAGGGTCGGAGGAGGACGAGCAGTACTTC,.,TRBJ2-7,TRBV2,.
CAISEAGYQPQHF,TGTGCCATCAGTGAGGCAGGGTACCAGCCCCAGCATTTT,few,TRBJ1-5,TRBV10-3,.
CSASGFGAWRGNIQYF,TGCAGTGCTAGTGGATTTGGAGCGTGGAGGGGTAACATTCAGTACTTC,.,TRBJ2-4,TRBV20-1,.
CASSLDRGSYNEQFF,TGCGCCAGCAGCCTGGACAGGGGCTCCTACAATGAGCAGTTCTTC,.,TRBJ2-1,TRBV4-1,TRBD1
CASSLVRGLTGLGEKLFF,TGTGCCAGCAGCTTAGTTAGGGGCCTAACAGGGCTTGGTGAAAAACTGTTTTTT,.,TRBJ1-4,TRBV7-8,.
CSVELAAHRHSYNEQFF,TGCAGCGTTGAACTAGCGGCACACCGCCACTCCTACAATGAGCAGTTCTTC,once,TRBJ2-1,TRBV29-1,TRBD2
CASSPTRSSYNEQFF,TGTGCCAGCAGCCCAACTAGGAGCTCCTACAATGAGCAGTTCTTC,.,TRBJ2-1,TRBV11-1,.
CASSPTTVTYSGNTIYF,TGTGCCAGCTCACCTACGACAGTAACTTACTCTGGAAACACCATATATTTT,.,TRBJ1-3,TRBV18,.
CASSPSQGINEQYF,TGTGCCAGCTCCCCCTCCCAGGGAATAAACGAGCAGTACTTC,.,TRBJ2-7,TRBV18,.
CASSVVGAQETQYF,TGTGCCAGCAGCGTAGTTGGGGCCCAAGAGACCCAGTACTTC,once,TRBJ2-5,TRBV9,.
CASRPGSTYEQYF,TGTGCCAGCAGACCGGGGTCGACCTACGAGCAGTACTTC,.,TRBJ2-7,TRBV2,.
CASSYSGDTYEQYF,TGTGCCAGCAGTTACTCAGGGGACACGTACGAGCAGTACTTC,.,TRBJ2-7,TRBV6-6,.
CASSFQGVKETQYF,TGTGCCAGCAGCTTTCAGGGGGTGAAAGAGACCCAGTACTTC,.,TRBJ2-5,TRBV5-4,TRBD1
CASNPDRAAGEKLFF,TGTGCCAGCAACCCTGATAGGGCCGCGGGCGAAAAACTGTTTTTT,.,TRBJ1-4,TRBV5-8,.
CASSAGVAGASPGEQFF,TGTGCCAGCAGCGCCGGCGTAGCGGGGGCGTCGCCTGGGGAGCAGTTCTTC,.,TRBJ2-1,TRBV9,TRBD2
CASSLDTGGTEAFF,TGCGCCAGCAGCTTGGATACAGGGGGCACTGAAGCTTTCTTT,.,TRBJ1-1,TRBV5-1,TRBD1
CASGARQDQETQYF,TGTGCTAGTGGGGCGAGACAGGACCAAGAGACCCAGTACTTC,.,TRBJ2-5,TRBV12-5,.
CASSPAHRILTDTQYF,TGTGCCAGCAGTCCCGCACACCGAATCCTCACAGATACGCAGTATTTT,.,TRBJ2-3,TRBV28,.
CASSFGSSSPLHF,TGTGCCAGCAGCTTTGGGAGCAGTTCACCCCTCCACTTT,once,TRBJ1-6,TRBV7-9,.
CASSVQGGDQDIQYF,TGTGCCAGCTCAGTACAGGGGGGGGATCAGGACATTCAGTACTTC,.,TRBJ2-4,TRBV18,.
CASSYSITGGESYEQYF,TGTGCCAGCAGTTACTCGATCACCGGCGGGGAATCCTACGAGCAGTACTTC,.,TRBJ2-7,TRBV6-2/TRBV6-3,.
CASSLGGASYEQYF,TGTGCCAGCAGCTTGGGAGGCGCTAGCTACGAGCAGTACTTC,.,TRBJ2-7,TRBV5-4,.
CASSLDFGSGNTGELFF,TGTGCCAGCAGCTTAGACTTCGGGAGCGGAAACACCGGGGAGCTGTTTTTT,.,TRBJ2-2,TRBV7-9,.
CASSLLGGGYTF,TGTGCCAGCAGCTTACTCGGTGGTGGCTACACCTTC,.,TRBJ1-2,TRBV7-2,.
CASSQGQSNYGYTF,TGTGCCAGCTCCCAGGGACAGTCTAACTATGGCTACACCTTC,.,TRBJ1-2,TRBV18,TRBD1
CASGTTGYTEAFF,TGTGCCAGCGGAACGACAGGGTATACTGAAGCTTTCTTT,.,TRBJ1-1,TRBV28,TRBD1
CASSLRLLGEQYF,TGTGCCAGCAGTTTACGACTGCTTGGCGAGCAGTACTTC,.,TRBJ2-7,TRBV27,.
CASSVAGLRSEAFF,TGTGCCAGCAGCGTAGCGGGACTTAGAAGCGAAGCTTTCTTT,.,TRBJ1-1,TRBV9,.
CATNVYRGLNLFTYEQYF,TGTGCCACCAATGTTTACAGGGGGCTAAACCTATTTACCTACGAGCAGTACTTC,.,TRBJ2-7,TRBV24-1,TRBD1
CATSRAGSQYEQYF,TGTGCCACCAGCAGGGCCGGGAGTCAATACGAGCAGTACTTC,once,TRBJ2-7,TRBV15,.
CASSAQGHSNEKLFF,TGTGCCAGCAGCGCACAGGGTCATTCTAATGAAAAACTGTTTTTT,.,TRBJ1-4,TRBV7-9,.
CASSPSGGAGNTIYF,TGTGCCAGCAGTCCCTCAGGGGGCGCAGGAAACACCATATATTTT,.,TRBJ1-3,TRBV27,TRBD1
CASSSGGGSYGYTF,TGTGCCAGCAGCTCTGGGGGCGGGTCCTATGGCTACACCTTC,.,TRBJ1-2,TRBV5-4,.
CASRRLAGVHEQYF,TGTGCCAGCAGGAGACTAGCGGGAGTCCACGAGCAGTACTTC,once,TRBJ2-7,TRBV6-5,TRBD2
CASSALPGTNIVF,TGTGCCAGCAGCGCCCTGCCGGGAACAAACATCGTTTTT,.,TRBJ1-4,TRBV7-3,.
CASSHRTENTGELFF,TGTGCCAGCTCACACAGGACGGAGAACACCGGGGAGCTGTTTTTT,.,TRBJ2-2,TRBV18,.